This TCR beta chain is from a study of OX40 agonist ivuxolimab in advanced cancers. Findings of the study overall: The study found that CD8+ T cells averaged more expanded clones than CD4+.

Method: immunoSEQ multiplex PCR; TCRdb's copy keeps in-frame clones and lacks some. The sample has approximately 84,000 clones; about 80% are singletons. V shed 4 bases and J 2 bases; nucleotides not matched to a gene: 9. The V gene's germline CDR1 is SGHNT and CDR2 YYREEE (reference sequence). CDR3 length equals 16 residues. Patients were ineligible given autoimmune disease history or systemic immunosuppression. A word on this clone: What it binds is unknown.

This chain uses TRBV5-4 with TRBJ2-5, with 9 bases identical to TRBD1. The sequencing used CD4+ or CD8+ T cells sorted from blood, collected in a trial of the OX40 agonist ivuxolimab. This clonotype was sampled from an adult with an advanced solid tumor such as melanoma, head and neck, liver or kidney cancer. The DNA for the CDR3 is TGTGCCAGCAGCCTATCTACCGGGACAGGGCAAGAGACCCAGTACTTC. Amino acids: CASSLSTGTGQETQYF.